Listed below are T cell receptor beta chains from one sample, sequenced in a study of blood T cell repertoires in COVID-19. Here immunoSEQ multiplex PCR was the method, and the copy in TCRdb shows in-frame clones only, minus some. The sample contains about 400,000 clones, over 75% of which appear only once. Sequencing was carried out using PBMCs or T cells enriched from blood (not recorded which). The receptors here all came from a woman aged 25 to 39 with acute COVID-19. Both conserved end residues are part of each CDR3. A D gene is named only where the DNA matches it firmly. Expanded clones are given a class, and other clones once, few, many or no size at all.

clone_size	v_call	d_call	j_call	cdr3_nt	cdr3_aa
-	TRBV7-9	TRBD1	TRBJ2-2	TGTGCCAGCATCAGACCGGGGACAGGGGACTACGGGGAGCTGTTTTTT	CASIRPGTGDYGELFF
once	TRBV7-3	-	TRBJ2-1	TGTGCCAGCAGCACCCGGGTAGGAGGCAATGAGCAGTTCTTC	CASSTRVGGNEQFF
-	TRBV5-1	-	TRBJ2-5	TGCGCCAGCAGCTCACTAGACACTGGGCCCTGGAAGACCCAGTACTTC	CASSSLDTGPWKTQYF
-	TRBV19	-	TRBJ1-4	TGTGCCAGTAGTGCAGGAGGGGCTAATGAAAAACTGTTTTTT	CASSAGGANEKLFF
-	TRBV7-3	-	TRBJ1-1	TGTGCCAGCAGCTTACTCTCCTACACTGAAGCTTTCTTT	CASSLLSYTEAFF
-	TRBV12-3/TRBV12-4	TRBD1	TRBJ1-2	TGTGCCAGCACCCGAGACAGGGGTGGCTACACCTTC	CASTRDRGGYTF
-	TRBV7-8	TRBD1	TRBJ1-2	TGTGCCAGCAGCGCAAACCGGGACAGGGTTCGCTATGGCTACACCTTC	CASSANRDRVRYGYTF
-	TRBV4-2	TRBD1	TRBJ1-1	TGTGCCAGCAGCCTAAACGACAGGGTACTTACTGAAGCTTTCTTT	CASSLNDRVLTEAFF
-	TRBV5-6	TRBD1	TRBJ1-5	TGTGCCAGCAGCTTGAGGACAGGATTGGAAGATCAGCCCCAGCATTTT	CASSLRTGLEDQPQHF
-	TRBV10-3	TRBD2	TRBJ2-1	TGTGTCATCAGGCGAGCGGGGGCAGGTTACAATGAGCAGTTCTTC	CVIRRAGAGYNEQFF
-	TRBV6-5	TRBD1	TRBJ1-5	TGTGCCAGCAGCCCAGGACCGGGACAGGGGAGGCAGCATTTT	CASSPGPGQGRQHF
once	TRBV12-3/TRBV12-4	TRBD1	TRBJ1-1	TGTGCCAGCAGAACAGGGGGGAACACTGAAGCTTTCTTT	CASRTGGNTEAFF
-	TRBV9	-	TRBJ1-1	TGTGCCAGCAGTGAAGACGGAGCCTCTTTTAACACTGAAGCTTTCTTT	CASSEDGASFNTEAFF
-	TRBV6-5	-	TRBJ1-6	TGTGCCAGCACCCAGGACAGCACCTATAATTCACCCCTCCACTTT	CASTQDSTYNSPLHF
-	TRBV1	-	TRBJ1-5	TGCACCAGCAGCCCGGGACAGGGGGCTCAGCCCCAGCATTTT	CTSSPGQGAQPQHF
-	TRBV7-8	TRBD1	TRBJ2-7	TGTGCCAGCAGCCTAGACAGGGGCCTTGGCGAGCAGTACTTC	CASSLDRGLGEQYF
-	TRBV7-9	TRBD2	TRBJ2-3	TGTGCCAGCAGCCACTCCGGGGGGGATGCGCAGTATTTT	CASSHSGGDAQYF
-	TRBV20-1	-	TRBJ1-1	TGCAGTGCTATACCAGGGCCCGCGGCTTTCTTT	CSAIPGPAAFF
-	TRBV18	-	TRBJ1-2	TGTGCCAGCTCACAAACAGGTAGTGACTATGGCTACACCTTC	CASSQTGSDYGYTF
-	TRBV19	-	TRBJ2-7	TGTGCCAGTAGTATCGGGGGATTTGGCTACGAGCAGTACTTC	CASSIGGFGYEQYF
once	TRBV30	-	TRBJ2-2	TGTGCCTGGAGTCCAAGAGGGTCGCCGAACACCGGGGAGCTGTTTTTT	CAWSPRGSPNTGELFF
few	TRBV20-1	TRBD1	TRBJ1-1	TGCAGTGCTAGTACCGTCGGACAGGGGAGTGGCACTGAAGCTTTCTTT	CSASTVGQGSGTEAFF